These 2 T cell receptor beta chains share one sample of origin, sequenced in a study of blood T cell repertoires in COVID-19. Profiling relied on immunoSEQ multiplex PCR, and the TCRdb table lists in-frame clones only, not all of them. Of some 150,000 clones detected, about 79% appear once; the ten largest clones hold around 2.7%. Sequencing was performed on peripheral blood. The receptors originated from a woman older than 75 with acute or convalescent COVID-19.

The chain combines TRBV9 with TRBJ1-3; no reliable D call. Germline CDR1 and CDR2: SGDLS and YYNGEE. The V and J ends lost 0 bases and 2 bases respectively, with 9 bases between them. This CDR3 is 15 amino acids long. CDR3 coding DNA: TGTGCCAGCAGCGTAGATCTGAGTCCTGGAAACACCATATATTTT. This sequence encodes CASSVDLSPGNTIYF. The full variable domain, rest sourced from reference TRBV9 and TRBJ1-3, is DSGVTQTPKHLITATGQRVTLRCSPRSGDLSVYWYQQSLDQGLQFLIQYYNGEERAKGNILERFSAQQFPDLHSELNLSSLELGDSALYFCASSVDLSPGNTIYFGEGSWLTVV.

V gene TRBV5-1 combines with J gene TRBJ1-4; the match to TRBD1 covers 7 bases. Trimming at V came to 3 bases and at J to 1 base, leaving 12 bases not matched to a gene. The CDR3 spans 18 residues. Germline V gene sequence: CDR1 SGHRS, CDR2 YFSETQ. CDR3 bases: TGCGCCAGCAGCTCAGCCATTATACAGGGGAGAACTAATGAAAAACTGTTTTTT. Translation gives CASSSAIIQGRTNEKLFF.